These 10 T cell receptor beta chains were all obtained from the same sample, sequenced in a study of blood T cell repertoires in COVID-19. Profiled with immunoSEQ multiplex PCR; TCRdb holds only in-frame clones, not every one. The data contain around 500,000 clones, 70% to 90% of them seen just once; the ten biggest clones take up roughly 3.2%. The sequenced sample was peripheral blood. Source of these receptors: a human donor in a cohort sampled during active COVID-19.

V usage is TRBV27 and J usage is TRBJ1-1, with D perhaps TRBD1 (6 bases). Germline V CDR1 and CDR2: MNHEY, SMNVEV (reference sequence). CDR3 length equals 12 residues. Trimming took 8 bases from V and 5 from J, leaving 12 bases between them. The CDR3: CASSEGGTEAFF. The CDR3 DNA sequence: TGTGCCAGCTCCGAGGGGGGGACTGAAGCTTTCTTT.

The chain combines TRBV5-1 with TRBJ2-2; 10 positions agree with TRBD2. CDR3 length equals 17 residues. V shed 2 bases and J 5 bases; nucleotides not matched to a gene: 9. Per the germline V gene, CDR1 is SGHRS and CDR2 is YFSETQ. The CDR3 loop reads CASSFDSGRRLTGELFF. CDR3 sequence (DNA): TGCGCCAGCAGCTTTGATAGCGGGAGGAGATTGACCGGGGAGCTGTTTTTT.

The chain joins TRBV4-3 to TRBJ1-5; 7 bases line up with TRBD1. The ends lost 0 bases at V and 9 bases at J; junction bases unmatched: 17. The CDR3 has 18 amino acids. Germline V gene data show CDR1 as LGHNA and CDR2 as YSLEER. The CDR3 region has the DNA TGCGCCAGCAGCCAAGAGGGCCCAGGGGGTGCCGGAGGTAGGCCCCAGCATTTT. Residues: CASSQEGPGGAGGRPQHF.

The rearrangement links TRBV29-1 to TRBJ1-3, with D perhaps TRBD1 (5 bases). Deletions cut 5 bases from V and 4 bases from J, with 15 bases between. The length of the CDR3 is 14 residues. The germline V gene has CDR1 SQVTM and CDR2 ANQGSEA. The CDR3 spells CSVSAGTAGNTIYF. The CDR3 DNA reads TGCAGCGTTTCGGCAGGGACTGCCGGAAACACCATATATTTT. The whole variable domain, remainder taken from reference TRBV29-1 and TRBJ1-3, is SAVISQKPSRDICQRGTSLTIQCQVDSQVTMMFWYRQQPGQSLTLIATANQGSEATYESGFVIDKFPISRPNLTFSTLTVSNMSPEDSSIYLCSVSAGTAGNTIYFGEGSWLTVV.

The DNA of the CDR3 is TGTGCCAGCAGTTTACAACAGGTCACAGATACGCAGTATTTT. Protein: CASSLQQVTDTQYF. This chain links TRBV28 with TRBJ2-3; D may be TRBD1 (5 bases). Germline V gene data show CDR1 as MDHEN and CDR2 as SYDVKM. This CDR3 has 14 amino acids. The germline V and J ends were trimmed by 2 bases and 2 bases, with 8 bases remaining between them.

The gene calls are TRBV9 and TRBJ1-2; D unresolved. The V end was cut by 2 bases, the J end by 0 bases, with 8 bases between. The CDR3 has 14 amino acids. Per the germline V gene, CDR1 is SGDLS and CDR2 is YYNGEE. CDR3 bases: TGTGCCAGCAGCGTCCTCGGGACTAACTATGGCTACACCTTC. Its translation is CASSVLGTNYGYTF.

CDR3 nucleotide sequence: TGTGCCTGGTGTCCCCTGGACAGGGGTGCAACTAATGAAAAACTGTTTTTT. This translates into CAWCPLDRGATNEKLFF. The chain has TRBV30 and TRBJ1-4, with TRBD1 identical over 9 bases. CDR3 length equals 17 residues. V lost 5 bases, J lost 0 bases, and 10 bases stayed unmatched. CDR1 GTSNPN and CDR2 SVGIG come from the germline V gene (reference sequence).

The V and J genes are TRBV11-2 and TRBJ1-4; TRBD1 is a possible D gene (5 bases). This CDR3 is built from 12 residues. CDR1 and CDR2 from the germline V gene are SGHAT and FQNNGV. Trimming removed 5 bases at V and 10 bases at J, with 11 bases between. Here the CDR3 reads CASSVGAAKLFF. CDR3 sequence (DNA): TGTGCCAGCAGCGTAGGGGCAGCAAAACTGTTTTTT.

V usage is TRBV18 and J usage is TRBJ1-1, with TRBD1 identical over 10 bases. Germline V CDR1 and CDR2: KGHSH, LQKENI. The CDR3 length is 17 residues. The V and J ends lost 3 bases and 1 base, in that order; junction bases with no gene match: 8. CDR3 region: CASSPTGGPPPNTEAFF. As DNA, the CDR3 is TGTGCCAGCTCACCGACAGGGGGCCCTCCACCGAACACTGAAGCTTTCTTT.

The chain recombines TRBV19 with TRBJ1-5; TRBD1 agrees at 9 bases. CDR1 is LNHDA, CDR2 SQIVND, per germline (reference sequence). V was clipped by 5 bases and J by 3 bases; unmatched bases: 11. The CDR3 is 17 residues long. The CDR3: CASSPPAAQGANQPQHF. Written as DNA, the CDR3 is TGTGCCAGTAGTCCCCCCGCTGCACAGGGGGCCAATCAGCCCCAGCATTTT. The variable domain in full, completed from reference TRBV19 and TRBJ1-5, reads DGGITQSPKYLFRKEGQNVTLSCEQNLNHDAMYWYRQDPGQGLRLIYYSQIVNDFQKGDIAEGYSVSREKKESFPLTVTSAQKNPTAFYLCASSPPAAQGANQPQHFGDGTRLSIL.